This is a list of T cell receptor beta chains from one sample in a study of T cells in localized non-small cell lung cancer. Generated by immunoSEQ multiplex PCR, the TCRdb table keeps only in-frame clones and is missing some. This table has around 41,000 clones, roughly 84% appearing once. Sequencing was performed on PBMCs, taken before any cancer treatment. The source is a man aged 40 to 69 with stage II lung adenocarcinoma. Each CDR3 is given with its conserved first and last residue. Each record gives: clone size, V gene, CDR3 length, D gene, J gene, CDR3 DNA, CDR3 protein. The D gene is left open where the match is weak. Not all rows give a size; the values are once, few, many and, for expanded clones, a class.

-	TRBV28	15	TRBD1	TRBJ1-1	TGTGCCAGCAGTACAGGGGGACTCTTTGACACTGAAGCTTTCTTT	CASSTGGLFDTEAFF
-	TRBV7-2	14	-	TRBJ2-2	TGTGCCAGCAGCACCCGGGACACTCACGGGGAGCTGTTTTTT	CASSTRDTHGELFF
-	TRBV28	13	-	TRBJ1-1	TGTGCCAGCAAGGTGGGGGGAATGTCTGAAGCTTTCTTT	CASKVGGMSEAFF
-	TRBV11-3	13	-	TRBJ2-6	TGTGCCAGCAGCACCGGTGGGGCCAACGTCCTGACTTTC	CASSTGGANVLTF
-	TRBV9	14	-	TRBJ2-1	TGTGCCAGCAGCGTAGAGGGGAGGACTGGGAAACAGTTCTTC	CASSVEGRTGKQFF
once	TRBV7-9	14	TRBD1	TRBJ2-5	TGTGCCAGCAGCTTCCAGGGGGCTCAAGAGACCCAGTACTTC	CASSFQGAQETQYF
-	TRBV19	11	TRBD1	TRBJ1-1	TGTGCCAGTATCTCACAGGGGTGGTCTTTCTTT	CASISQGWSFF
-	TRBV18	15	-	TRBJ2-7	TGTGCCAGCTCACCTCTAGCCCCACAGGGCTACGAGCAGTACTTC	CASSPLAPQGYEQYF
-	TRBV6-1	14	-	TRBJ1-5	TGTGCCAGCAGTGCAAGACACGGAGATCAGCCCCAGCATTTT	CASSARHGDQPQHF
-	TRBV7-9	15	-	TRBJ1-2	TGTGCCAGCAGCTTAGCTCAGGGATCTAACTATGGCTACACCTTC	CASSLAQGSNYGYTF
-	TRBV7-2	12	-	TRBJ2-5	TGTGCCAGCAGCTTAGGTGCGGAGACCCAGTACTTC	CASSLGAETQYF
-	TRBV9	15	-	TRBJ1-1	TGTGCCAGCAGCGTAGTTACAGGCCCGAGCACTGAAGCTTTCTTT	CASSVVTGPSTEAFF
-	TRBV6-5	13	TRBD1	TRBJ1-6	TGTGCGAGTTCGGGGACAGCCATTTCACCCCTCCACTTT	CASSGTAISPLHF
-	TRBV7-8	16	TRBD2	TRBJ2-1	TGTGCCAGCAGCTTAGGCCCTGGGGGGGGGAGGAATGAGCAGTTCTTC	CASSLGPGGGRNEQFF
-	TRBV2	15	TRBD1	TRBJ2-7	TGTGCCAGCAGTGCCCAGACAGGGCGTACCCACGAGCAGTACTTC	CASSAQTGRTHEQYF
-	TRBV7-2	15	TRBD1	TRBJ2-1	TGTGCCAGCAGCCCATGGGACAGGGGGCAAAATGAGCAGTTCTTC	CASSPWDRGQNEQFF
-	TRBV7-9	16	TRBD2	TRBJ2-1	TGTGCCAGCAGCCGAAATAGCGGGAGTCTGAGGAATGAGCAGTTCTTC	CASSRNSGSLRNEQFF
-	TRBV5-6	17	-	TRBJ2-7	TGTGCCAGCAGCTTGTACTTCGTGTTGCGGGAAGACTACGAGCAGTACTTC	CASSLYFVLREDYEQYF
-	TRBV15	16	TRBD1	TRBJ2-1	TGTGCCACCAGCAGAGGGGACAGGGTCTCCTACAATGAGCAGTTCTTC	CATSRGDRVSYNEQFF
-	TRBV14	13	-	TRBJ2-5	TGTGCCAGCAGCCAAAAAGTTACTGCGACCCAGTACTTC	CASSQKVTATQYF
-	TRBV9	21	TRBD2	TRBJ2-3	TGTGCCAGCAGCACAAAATCCCTACTACTAGCGGGAGCCCCCCGCACAGATACGCAGTATTTT	CASSTKSLLLAGAPRTDTQYF
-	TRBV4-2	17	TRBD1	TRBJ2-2	TGTGCCAGCAGCCAAGATAAGGACAGGGGGCGAACCGGGGAGCTGTTTTTT	CASSQDKDRGRTGELFF
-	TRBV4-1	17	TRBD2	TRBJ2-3	TGCGCCAGCAGCCTCAGTCGTAGCGGGGGGGCTGAAGATACGCAGTATTTT	CASSLSRSGGAEDTQYF
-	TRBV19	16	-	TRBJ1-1	TGTGCCAGTAGTATTGGGAGGGGGGGCTTGAACACTGAAGCTTTCTTT	CASSIGRGGLNTEAFF
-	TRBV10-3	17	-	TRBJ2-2	TGTGCCATCAGTGAGGGGGGATTAGCGTCGGGCACCGGGGAGCTGTTTTTT	CAISEGGLASGTGELFF
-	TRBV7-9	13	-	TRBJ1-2	TGTGCCAGCGCCAGGGAGAGAAGTGGTGGCTACACCTTC	CASARERSGGYTF
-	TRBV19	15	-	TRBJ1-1	TGTGCCAGTAGTATATTGGGGGCCGGGGTCACTGAAGCTTTCTTT	CASSILGAGVTEAFF
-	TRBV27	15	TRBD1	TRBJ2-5	TGTGCCAGCAGCTTCGGGACAGGGGATGTGGGGACCCAGTACTTC	CASSFGTGDVGTQYF
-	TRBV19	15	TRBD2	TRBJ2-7	TGTGCCAGTAGTAGAACCCTGACTAGCAGCTACGAGCAGTACTTC	CASSRTLTSSYEQYF
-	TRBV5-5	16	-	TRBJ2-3	TGTGCCAGCAGCTTGGTCAGGGAATTAAGCACAGATACGCAGTATTTT	CASSLVRELSTDTQYF
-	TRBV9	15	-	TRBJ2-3	TGTGCCAGCAGCGTAGGGGGGGCCGACACAGATACGCAGTATTTT	CASSVGGADTDTQYF
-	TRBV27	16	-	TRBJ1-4	TGTGCCAGCAGTTCCTCCGACCCAGGGAGTAGGGAAAAACTGTTTTTT	CASSSSDPGSREKLFF
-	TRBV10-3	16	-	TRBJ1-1	TGTGCCATCAGGGAGGGAGGAGTAGGGTCTCGGAGTGAAGCTTTCTTT	CAIREGGVGSRSEAFF
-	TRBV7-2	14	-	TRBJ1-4	TGTGCCAGCAGCTTGGGGGGATGGAATGAAAAACTGTTTTTT	CASSLGGWNEKLFF
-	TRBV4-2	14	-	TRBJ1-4	TGTGCCAGCAGCCTGAAGGTTATTAATGAAAAACTGTTTTTT	CASSLKVINEKLFF
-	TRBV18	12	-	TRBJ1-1	TGTGCCAGCTCCCCACTACAGGGTGAAGCTTTCTTT	CASSPLQGEAFF
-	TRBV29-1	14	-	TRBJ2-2	TGCAGCGTTGGTTCGGCAGGGAACACCGGGGAGCTGTTTTTT	CSVGSAGNTGELFF